The 5 T cell receptor beta chains below come from one sample, sequenced in a study of molecular identifiers for immune sequencing clone quantification (dated by TCRdb to the late 2010s). The library was generated by PCR. Instrument on record: NextSeq 500. The raw public reads went through TCRdb reprocessing: fastp at Q25, MiXCR clone calling, in-frame beta chains kept. Rows with a matching CDR3 protein are joined into one entry that keeps the most common DNA and genes. Within this sample are approximately 500,000 distinct CDR3 sequences, with around 23% of them counted one time only. Approximately 0.76% of the sample belongs to the ten largest clones. Material: naive CD8+ T cells from blood, with Jurkat cell RNA spiked in. According to the study, the label for this sample's cell subset or site signals: FACS-sorted CD8+CD4-CCR7+CD45RA+ naive T cells. The receptor set was obtained from a human donor in good health. Some libraries in this study had Jurkat cell RNA spiked in.

This clonotype showed up many times. The V call is TRBV5-1, the J call TRBJ1-4; D remains unclear. With 3 bases removed from V and 16 bases from J, the gap between germline ends came to 13 bases. Germline loops: CDR1 SGHRS, CDR2 YFSETQ. The CDR3 has 11 amino acids. The CDR3 here is CASSSGIERFF. CDR3 nucleotide sequence: TGCGCCAGCAGCTCAGGAATAGAAAGGTTTTTT.

The chain couples TRBV7-9 to TRBJ2-2; D remains unclear. Germline V gene data show CDR1 as SEHNR and CDR2 as FQNEAQ (reference sequence). The length of the CDR3 is 15 residues. Between the trimmed V and J ends, which lost 0 bases and 0 bases, there was a span of 5 bases. The CDR3 protein is CASSLAVSNTGELFF. The CDR3 DNA follows: TGTGCCAGCAGCTTAGCGGTTTCGAACACCGGGGAGCTGTTTTTT.

The chain uses TRBV7-9 and TRBJ1-5, with D possibly matching TRBD1 (5 bases). This CDR3 has 16 amino acids. Germline V gene data show CDR1 as SEHNR and CDR2 as FQNEAQ (reference sequence). Between the trimmed V and J ends, which lost 5 bases and 0 bases, there was a span of 14 bases. CDR3 region: CASSPEGADSNQPQHF. The CDR3 DNA reads as TGTGCCAGCAGCCCGGAAGGGGCTGATAGCAATCAGCCCCAGCATTTT.

Of note for this clonotype: This may come from a read error, since a much larger clone is one base off. This chain uses TRBV6-5 with TRBJ2-7; 11 bases are shared with TRBD2. Germline loops: CDR1 MNHEY, CDR2 SVGAGI. The CDR3 is 15 amino acids. The CDR3 region is CASSHSLAGVNEQYF. As DNA, the CDR3 is TGTGCCAGCAGTCACTCACTAGCGGGAGTGAACGAGCAGTACTTC.

The chain recombines TRBV19 with TRBJ2-1, with D tentatively TRBD1 (6 bases). V was trimmed by 5 bases and J by 9 bases, leaving 17 bases between them. The CDR3 is 14 residues long. CDR1 and CDR2 (germline): LNHDA, SQIVND (reference sequence). The CDR3 DNA reads as TGTGCCAGTAGTGAAGTACCAGGGGTCTCTGAGCAGTTCTTC. Its translation is CASSEVPGVSEQFF.